These 30 T cell receptor beta chains were sequenced from one sample in a study of blood T cell repertoires in COVID-19. TCRdb's copy holds only in-frame clones and misses some; the assay was immunoSEQ multiplex PCR. The table includes around 300,000 clones, around nine tenths detected once. Sequencing was carried out using PBMCs or T cells enriched from blood (not recorded which). The receptors stem from a middle-aged woman who had recovered from COVID-19.

The chain carries TRBV5-4 and TRBJ1-2; no definite D call. CDR1 is SGHNT and CDR2 is YYREEE in the germline V gene (reference sequence). The CDR3 is 13 residues long. Trimming took off 2 bases at V and 2 bases at J, with 7 bases between the two ends. CDR3 nucleotide sequence: TGTGCCAGCAGCTTCAAATCCAACTATGGCTACACCTTC. This translates into CASSFKSNYGYTF.

Worth noting for this clone: A read error may produce the germline difference seen at one junction end. The chain couples TRBV5-6 to TRBJ1-1, with D perhaps matching TRBD1 (6 bases). The CDR3 runs 17 residues. Per germline, CDR1 SGHDT and CDR2 YYEEEE. This chain's CDR3 is CASNLATSYRVGTEAFF. CDR3 coding DNA: TGTGCCAGCAACTTGGCGACATCCTACAGGGTCGGCACTGAAGCTTTCTTT.

The V gene is TRBV7-9, the J gene TRBJ2-5; D is unresolved. The CDR3 is made up of 14 amino acids. The V and J ends lost 3 bases and 5 bases respectively, with 13 bases between them. CDR1 is SEHNR, CDR2 FQNEAQ, per germline (reference sequence). The CDR3 spells CASSFMTPGETQYF. DNA for the CDR3: TGTGCCAGCAGCTTCATGACTCCTGGGGAGACCCAGTACTTC.

The rearrangement links TRBV27 to TRBJ1-3; no clear D. CDR1 and CDR2 (germline): MNHEY, SMNVEV (reference sequence). The CDR3 loop spans 19 amino acids. V was shortened by 4 bases and J by 0 bases, with 22 bases between the two germline ends. The CDR3, as DNA: TGTGCCAGCAGTTCCGGTCAGATCGGCGGCGGCTCCTCTGGAAACACCATATATTTT. This translates into CASSSGQIGGGSSGNTIYF.

V usage is TRBV19 and J usage is TRBJ2-7; TRBD1 agrees at 11 bases. CDR1 is LNHDA and CDR2 is SQIVND in the germline V gene (reference sequence). The V gene end was trimmed by 2 bases and the J gene end by 2 bases; junction bases not matched to a gene: 5. This CDR3 comprises 16 residues. Here the CDR3 DNA reads TGTGCCAGTAGTATAACCGGGACAGGGGGTACCTACGAGCAGTACTTC. Its protein product is CASSITGTGGTYEQYF.

The J gene is TRBJ1-2, the V gene TRBV9; D is perhaps TRBD1 (5 bases). Germline CDR1 and CDR2: SGDLS and YYNGEE. V was trimmed by 4 bases and J by 0 bases, leaving 16 bases between them. The CDR3 has 16 amino acids. The DNA of the CDR3 is TGTGCCAGCAGCCCCCAGGGCGCAGCTACTAACTATGGCTACACCTTC. It encodes CASSPQGAATNYGYTF.

This chain joins TRBV6-5 and TRBJ1-3, with TRBD1 matching 10 bases. CDR1 is MNHEY and CDR2 is SVGAGI in the germline V gene. Trimming took 0 bases from V and 7 from J; bases not matched to a gene: 6. This CDR3 spans 16 amino acids. DNA of the CDR3: TGTGCCAGCAGTTACTCGAGTAGGACAGGGGGGAACACCATATATTTT. This gives the protein CASSYSSRTGGNTIYF.

This clone was seen more than once but under ten times. The CDR3: CASGLSKNRVRDTEAFF. The CDR3, as DNA: TGTGCTAGTGGTTTGTCCAAGAACAGGGTTAGGGATACTGAAGCTTTCTTT. V is TRBV12-5 and J is TRBJ1-1; D may be TRBD1 (6 bases). The V and J ends lost 2 bases and 5 bases respectively, with 21 bases between them. The length of the CDR3 is 17 residues. Germline-derived CDR1 and CDR2 are LGHNT and FRNRAP.

The rearrangement links TRBV30 to TRBJ2-3; TRBD2 matches 8 bases. Trimming removed 5 bases from V and 3 bases from J; junction bases left unmatched: 7. CDR3 length equals 14 residues. CDR1 is GTSNPN and CDR2 is SVGIG in the germline V gene (reference sequence). DNA of the CDR3: TGTGCCTGGGCCCCGGGACTAGAAACAGATACGCAGTATTTT. It yields the protein CAWAPGLETDTQYF. The full variable domain, rest sourced from reference TRBV30 and TRBJ2-3, is SQTIHQWPATLVQPVGSPLSLECTVEGTSNPNLYWYRQAAGRGLQLLFYSVGIGQISSEVPQNLSASRPQDRQFILSSKKLLLSDSGFYLCAWAPGLETDTQYFGPGTRLTVL.

The chain recombines TRBV7-3 with TRBJ1-3; D unresolved. Trimming removed 7 bases at V and 0 bases at J, with 16 bases between. CDR1 is SGHTA, CDR2 FQGTGA, per germline. CDR3 size: 16 residues. CDR3 nucleotide sequence: TGTGCCAGCAACCCCGCGGAGCGTACCTCTGGAAACACCATATATTTT. This translates into CASNPAERTSGNTIYF. Full variable domain (missing parts from reference TRBV7-3 and TRBJ1-3): GAGVSQTPSNKVTEKGKYVELRCDPISGHTALYWYRQSLGQGPEFLIYFQGTGAADDSGLPNDRFFAVRPEGSVSTLKIQRTERGDSAVYLCASNPAERTSGNTIYFGEGSWLTVV.

The rearrangement joins TRBV7-8 to TRBJ1-5; 7 bases agree with TRBD1. Germline-derived CDR1 and CDR2 are SGHVS and FQNEAQ. The CDR3 has 14 amino acids. The ends lost 6 bases at V and 5 bases at J; junction bases unmatched: 7. The CDR3 loop is CASRGTGDHQPQHF. CDR3 coding DNA: TGTGCCAGCAGGGGAACAGGGGATCATCAGCCCCAGCATTTT.

In its sample, this clone was seen once. The J gene is TRBJ2-1, the V gene TRBV5-8; D is uncertain. Germline V lookup: CDR1 SGHTS, CDR2 YDEGEE. Deletions cut 4 bases from V and 1 base from J, with 12 bases between. The CDR3 length is 15 residues. CDR3: CASSTLGQSYNEQFF. CDR3 DNA: TGTGCCAGCAGCACCTTGGGCCAGTCCTACAATGAGCAGTTCTTC. The full variable domain, rest sourced from reference TRBV5-8 and TRBJ2-1, is EAGVTQSPTHLIKTRGQQATLRCSPISGHTSVYWYQQALGLGLQFLLWYDEGEERNRGNFPPRFSGRQFPNYSSELNVNALELEDSALYLCASSTLGQSYNEQFFGPGTRLTVL.

This chain connects TRBV20-1 to TRBJ2-3, with D tentatively TRBD2 (5 bases). The CDR3 runs 15 residues. V lost 3 bases to trimming and J lost 1 base, with 14 bases between them. Germline CDR1 DFQATT, CDR2 SNEGSKA (reference sequence). For the CDR3, the DNA is TGCAGTGCTAGTGATAGGGAGACGGGCACAGATACGCAGTATTTT. This sequence encodes CSASDRETGTDTQYF.

The J gene is TRBJ2-2, the V gene TRBV6-1, with a possible D match to TRBD1 (5 bases). CDR3 length equals 14 residues. Deletions cut 3 bases from V and 2 bases from J, with 7 bases between. Germline loops: CDR1 MNHNS, CDR2 SASEGT. The CDR3 protein is CASSDRVNTGELFF. The CDR3 DNA sequence: TGTGCCAGCAGTGACAGGGTAAACACCGGGGAGCTGTTTTTT.

In the case of this clone: A junction end diverges from the germline sequence, so it may reflect a read error. The rearrangement joins TRBV29-1 to TRBJ1-6, with a tentative D call TRBD1 (5 bases). The length of the CDR3 is 10 residues. Germline CDR1 is SQVTM and CDR2 is ANQGSEA. The CDR3 DNA reads TGCAGCGTTGAAGGACAGCCTCCCCCTTTT. This translates into CSVEGQPPPF.

The chain recombines TRBV19 with TRBJ2-2; possibly TRBD1 for D (5 bases). Germline CDR1 and CDR2: LNHDA and SQIVND (reference sequence). V was pared by 7 bases and J by 4 bases, with 13 bases between. The CDR3 length is 14 residues. Here the CDR3 DNA reads TGTGCCAGTACGGCAGGGATCGGCACCGGGGAGCTGTTTTTT. This gives the protein CASTAGIGTGELFF. Combining the CDR3 with reference TRBV19 and TRBJ2-2 gives the whole variable domain DGGITQSPKYLFRKEGQNVTLSCEQNLNHDAMYWYRQDPGQGLRLIYYSQIVNDFQKGDIAEGYSVSREKKESFPLTVTSAQKNPTAFYLCASTAGIGTGELFFGEGSRLTVL.

This clone has just one count. The V call is TRBV6-1, the J call TRBJ1-2, with 9 bases fitting TRBD1. V shed 3 bases, J shed 5 bases, and the junction held 7 bases outside the gene matches. The V gene's germline CDR1 is MNHNS and CDR2 SASEGT. CDR3 length: 15 amino acids. DNA for the CDR3: TGTGCCAGCAGTGAGCGGGACAGGGTCCGGTATGGCTACACCTTC. Its translation: CASSERDRVRYGYTF.

The chain employs TRBV6-5 and TRBJ1-1; possibly TRBD1 for D (5 bases). The CDR3 is 15 amino acids. Trimming stripped 3 bases from V and 4 bases from J, with 15 bases between. The germline V gene encodes CDR1 MNHEY and CDR2 SVGAGI. CDR3 DNA sequence: TGTGCCAGCAGTTATCAGCTCGGAAGGGGCACTGAAGCTTTCTTT. This codes for CASSYQLGRGTEAFF.

The chain has TRBV7-8 and TRBJ1-1; weak D call: TRBD1 (6 bases). The germline V gene encodes CDR1 SGHVS and CDR2 FQNEAQ. The V end lost 7 bases, the J end lost 0 bases, and 12 bases lay between the germline ends. This CDR3 is built from 14 residues. DNA for the CDR3: TGTGCCAGCATCAATGACAGGCTGAACACTGAAGCTTTCTTT. Amino acid sequence: CASINDRLNTEAFF.

This chain uses TRBV7-2 with TRBJ1-4, with TRBD1 matching over 7 bases. V dropped 3 bases and J dropped 7; count of bases not matched to a gene: 2. Germline loops: CDR1 SGHTA, CDR2 FQGNSA. The CDR3 runs to 13 residues. CDR3 DNA sequence: TGTGCCAGCAGCTTCAACAGGGGTGAAAAACTGTTTTTT. This gives the protein CASSFNRGEKLFF.

The genes are TRBV30 and TRBJ2-5, with D possibly TRBD1 on 5 matching bases. Germline CDR1 and CDR2: GTSNPN and SVGIG (reference sequence). The CDR3 spans 13 residues. V shed 3 bases and J shed 5 bases, with 13 bases lying between them. CDR3 nucleotides: TGTGCCTGGAGCGCAGGGAACGGTGAGACCCAGTACTTC. This translates into CAWSAGNGETQYF.

Regarding this clone: Other DNA sequences in the sample encode the same CDR3. V and J are TRBV6-2 or TRBV6-3 and TRBJ2-1; 12 bases match TRBD2. The CDR3 length is 14 residues. With 6 bases clipped from V and 7 bases from J, the junction kept 4 bases outside the gene matches. The V gene's germline CDR1 is MNHEY and CDR2 SVGEGT. The CDR3 loop reads CASSPSGRGNEQFF. For the CDR3, the DNA is TGTGCCAGCAGCCCTAGCGGGAGGGGTAATGAGCAGTTCTTC.

This chain links TRBV5-1 with TRBJ2-1; 9 bases agree with TRBD2. This CDR3 has 16 residues. Per germline, CDR1 SGHRS and CDR2 YFSETQ. Germline trimming cut 1 base from V and 6 bases from J; bases unmatched to any gene: 8. The chain's CDR3 is CASSLIERGDLNEQFF. CDR3 bases: TGCGCCAGCAGCTTGATCGAGCGGGGGGACCTCAATGAGCAGTTCTTC.

The rearrangement links TRBV2 to TRBJ2-2, with D unclear. The CDR3 is 12 residues long. Trimming removed 7 bases from V and 6 bases from J, with 9 bases in between. Germline CDR1 is SNHLY and CDR2 is FYNNEI. The DNA of the CDR3 is TGTGCCAGCACCCCCTACGCCGGGGAGCTGTTTTTT. This sequence encodes CASTPYAGELFF.

This chain uses TRBV6-5 with TRBJ1-2, with TRBD1 matching 7 bases. Germline CDR1 is MNHEY and CDR2 is SVGAGI. Losses at the gene ends were 2 bases for V and 3 bases for J; bases not matched to a gene: 6. The CDR3 has 15 amino acids. The CDR3 loop reads CASSYTSGTDYGYTF. The CDR3 DNA follows: TGTGCCAGCAGTTACACCTCCGGGACAGACTATGGCTACACCTTC.

This clone was picked up one time. The chain carries TRBV5-8 and TRBJ1-6; possibly TRBD1 for D (6 bases). The germline CDR1 and CDR2 sequences are SGHTS and YDEGEE. This CDR3 comprises 16 residues. V was clipped by 5 bases and J by 0 bases, with 12 bases between them. This CDR3 reads CASRPEGGSYNSPLHF. The DNA of the CDR3 is TGTGCCAGCAGGCCCGAAGGGGGCTCCTATAATTCACCCCTCCACTTT.

In this sample, this clone turned up once. The chain has TRBV5-1 and TRBJ2-5; the D gene is possibly TRBD2 (7 bases). This CDR3 is 15 amino acids long. The germline CDR1 and CDR2 sequences are SGHRS and YFSETQ. Trimming removed 4 bases from V and 2 bases from J, with 15 bases in between. CDR3 loop: CASSAGAVLQETQYF. CDR3 nucleotide sequence: TGCGCCAGCAGCGCGGGGGCAGTCCTTCAAGAGACCCAGTACTTC.

This CDR3 is CASSGRTGGGIGNTIYF. The CDR3 DNA reads as TGTGCCAGCAGTGGGCGGACAGGGGGCGGAATTGGAAACACCATATATTTT. The rearrangement joins TRBV2 to TRBJ1-3; TRBD1 matches 11 bases. Germline V lookup: CDR1 SNHLY, CDR2 FYNNEI. The junction had 8 bases not matched to a gene; V was cut back by 4 bases and J by 3 bases. The CDR3 is 17 residues long.

This chain links TRBV18 with TRBJ1-6, with D perhaps TRBD1 (6 bases). Germline V gene lookup returns CDR1 KGHSH and CDR2 LQKENI. The CDR3 contains 16 residues. Trimming left V 0 bases short and J 10 bases short, with 16 bases between. CDR3 amino acids: CASSPPGQRRQSPLHF. The DNA for the CDR3 is TGTGCCAGCTCACCACCGGGACAAAGGAGGCAGTCACCCCTCCACTTT.

The rearrangement uses TRBV5-4 and TRBJ2-3; 10 bases match TRBD1. V was clipped by 5 bases and J by 3 bases; unmatched bases: 15. Germline V gives CDR1 SGHNT, CDR2 YYREEE (reference sequence). This CDR3 spans 18 amino acids. The CDR3 region has the DNA TGTGCCAGCAGACCGGGGCTACTGACAGGGGGCTGGACAGATACGCAGTATTTT. Translated: CASRPGLLTGGWTDTQYF.